One TCR beta chain is described in this entry. The antigen remains undetermined. The source of the sample is a study of T cell repertoires in cytomegalovirus infection. Study information: Public TCR beta signatures provided an indication of both CMV infection and a matching HLA type. Whole-study findings and limits: CMV-specific HLA-C-restricted TCR beta clonotypes dominated the ex vivo response.

With V trimmed by 1 base and J by 5 bases, 0 bases remained unmatched. The CDR3 is 14 amino acids. Via MiXCR, TCRdb re-called the reads, giving one row per CDR3 protein. The repertoire has 150,000 to 200,000 distinct CDR3 sequences, 25% to 30% of them found once; the top ten carry approximately 30%. This receptor was identified in a human donor in good health (CMV status not recorded). Some clones in this sample may be carry-over from other donors' samples. Sequenced material: PBMCs. The chain employs TRBV12-3 or TRBV12-4 and TRBJ2-5, with 11 bases fitting TRBD1. The CDR3 coding sequence is TGTGCCAGCAGTTTAGGGGACAGGGGGGAGACCCAGTACTTC. It yields the protein CASSLGDRGETQYF.